The present TCR beta chain was sequenced within a study of blood T cell repertoires in COVID-19. Looking at the study overall: There were acute and convalescent COVID-19 samples, and they came from the United States, Italy and Spain.

The ends lost 3 bases at V and 1 base at J; junction bases unmatched: 1. Germline values: CDR1 DFQATT, CDR2 SNEGSKA (reference sequence). The CDR3 is made up of 13 amino acids. Generated by immunoSEQ multiplex PCR, the TCRdb table keeps only in-frame clones and is missing some. The table records 200,000 to 300,000 clones, roughly 76% of them present only once. This clone has a handful of counts. The receptor's source is a woman of 80 years or more with COVID-19, enrolled during active disease. Sequenced input: peripheral blood. This chain connects TRBV20-1 to TRBJ1-2, with 8 bases fitting TRBD1. The CDR3 is CSASTGGNYGYTF. The CDR3 region has the DNA TGCAGTGCTAGTACAGGGGGTAACTATGGCTACACCTTC.